The clone carrying this T cell receptor beta chain was seen at least ten times. These data originate in a study of CD8 T cells in ankylosing spondylitis. TCRdb passed the 5' RACE reads through MiXCR, listing each CDR3 protein once. This sample has under 300,000 distinct CDR3 sequences, with 7.5% to 9% found just once. Germline-derived CDR1 and CDR2 are SEHNR and FQNEAQ (reference sequence). This CDR3 has 16 amino acids. V lost 4 bases and J lost 6, with 21 bases in between. The sequenced material came from blood, either unsorted or a sorted T cell fraction (not recorded which). The genes are TRBV7-9 and TRBJ1-1; D call uncertain. The TCR was taken from a male donor with ankylosing spondylitis or in good health (not recorded which). For the CDR3, the DNA is TGTGCCAGCAGCTACAGAGGGTGGTTACAAGGTTCTGAAGCTTTCTTT. The encoded protein is CASSYRGWLQGSEAFF. Supplemented by reference TRBV7-9 and TRBJ1-1, the full variable domain reads DTGVSQNPRHKITKRGQNVTFRCDPISEHNRLYWYRQTLGQGPEFLTYFQNEAQLEKSRLLSDRFSAERPKGSFSTLEIQRTEQGDSAMYLCASSYRGWLQGSEAFFGQGTRLTVV.